The entry that follows covers one T cell receptor beta chain sequence. Its antigen is still unknown. No much larger clone exists at a distance of one base, and base qualities are not known. The sample comes from a study of OX40 agonist ivuxolimab in advanced cancers. Background for the entire study: Ivuxolimab, which targeted the costimulatory receptor OX40 (CD134), was an agonistic, fully human IgG2 monoclonal antibody. Intravenous ivuxolimab was administered to patients every 2 weeks at six dose levels: 0.01, 0.1, 0.3, 1.5, 3 and 10 mg/kg. The monotherapy dose-escalation portion (N ≈ 55 patients) of the phase I ivuxolimab trial is reported in the paper. In the dose-escalation cohort, roughly 80% of patients were male, and the mean age was around 60 years, with a range of roughly 20 to 79. Of the 50 or so patients in dose escalation, some 19 had hepatocellular carcinoma, about 15 had melanoma, 9 had renal cell carcinoma and 9 had head and neck cancer. Prior anti-PD-1, anti-PD-L1 or anti-CTLA-4 therapy was permitted, and approximately 42% of dose-escalation patients had received checkpoint inhibitors. The point of sequencing TCRbeta in the periphery was to test whether ivuxolimab changed TCR sequence diversity and drove clonal T-cell expansion. Three dose-escalation patients achieved partial responses, one with hepatocellular carcinoma and two with cutaneous melanoma.

Study-level results and caveats: At doses of 0.1 to 3.0 mg/kg, clonal expansion of both CD4+ and CD8+ blood T cells was observed from baseline to week 6. Low levels of normalized T-cell clonal expansion were also shown by some nonresponding patients. The antigen specificity of the clonally expanded peripheral T cells was not determined. In partial responders in the 0.1-3.0 mg/kg groups, normalized peripheral clonal expansion was found to be among the lowest, especially among CD8+ T cells. After ivuxolimab, more expanded clones were found on average in CD8+ T cells than in CD4+ T cells.

The CDR3 runs 14 amino acids, cysteine and phenylalanine included. The read is trimmed to its CDR3 DNA, 42 bases read in frame from base 1. Trimming costs V 4 bases and J 3 bases, and their ends lie 11 bases apart. Reading the germline V gene (reference sequence) gives CDR1 SGHKS and CDR2 YYEKEE. Genomic DNA was isolated from the sorted cells so that the TCRbeta CDR3 region could be sequenced. The immunoSEQ Assay was used to sequence the TCRbeta CDR3 regions. TCRdb's version of the immuneACCESS table is confined to in-frame rearrangements and falls short of the full clone set. An unresolved V gene accounts for under half of the shortfall where checked; the remainder is of unknown origin. This sample has fewer than 100,000 clones in its table, and approximately 91% of those were observed once. About 0.35% of the sample is taken by the ten largest. Patients with a history of autoimmune disease or receiving systemic immunosuppression were excluded from the trial. Peripheral blood for TCR sequencing was drawn from every dose cohort at baseline, at cycle 4 day 1 and at cycle 7 day 1. Samples were obtained from an open-label, multicenter, first-in-human phase I dose-escalation trial of ivuxolimab. The trial enrolled adults with locally advanced or metastatic head and neck squamous cell, hepatocellular, melanoma or renal cell carcinoma. Before TCR sequencing, CD4+ T cells and CD8+ T cells were sorted from peripheral blood as separate populations.

This sequence uses TRBV5-5 and TRBJ2-4, with no confident D gene call. Sequenced material: CD4+ or CD8+ T cells sorted from blood, taken in a trial of the OX40 agonist ivuxolimab. The TCR originated in an adult with an advanced solid tumor such as melanoma, head and neck, liver or kidney cancer. The CDR3 loop reads CASSTDTFKNIQYF. The nucleotide sequence is TGTGCCAGCAGCACCGACACCTTCAAAAACATTCAGTACTTC.